This T cell receptor (beta chain) comes out of a study of blood T cell repertoires in COVID-19. Across the study: Acute-phase and convalescent COVID-19 samples originated in the United States, Italy and Spain. T cells, B-cell-depleted T cells, or PBMCs supplied cDNA or gDNA.

Authors' processing steps: Nucleated cell number was recorded as an estimate derived from reference gene primer amplification. Only in-frame clones appear in the TCRdb table, and some are missing; sequencing was by immunoSEQ multiplex PCR. D and trimming were read from the DNA, whereas the V and J calls and clone size are those reported in that table. This table has approximately 83,000 clones, around four fifths appearing once. The sequenced sample was peripheral blood. This TCR was recovered from a man aged 50 to 60 with acute or convalescent COVID-19.

The CDR3 DNA reads as TGTGCCAGCAGTTTGTACCCCACAGGGAACGAAAAACTGTTTTTT. This translates into CASSLYPTGNEKLFF. V is TRBV6-5 and J is TRBJ1-4; tentatively, D is TRBD1 (6 bases). The germline CDR1 and CDR2 sequences are MNHEY and SVGAGI. The CDR3 loop spans 15 amino acids. V lost 4 bases and J lost 8, with 17 bases in between.